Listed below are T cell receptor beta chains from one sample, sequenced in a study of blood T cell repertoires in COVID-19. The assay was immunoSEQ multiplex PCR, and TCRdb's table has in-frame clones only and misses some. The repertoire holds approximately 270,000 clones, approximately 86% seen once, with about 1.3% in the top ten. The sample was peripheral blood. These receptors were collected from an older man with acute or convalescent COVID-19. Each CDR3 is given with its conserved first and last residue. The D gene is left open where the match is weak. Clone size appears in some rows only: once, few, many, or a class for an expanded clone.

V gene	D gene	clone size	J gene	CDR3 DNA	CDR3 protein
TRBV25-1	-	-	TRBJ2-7	TGTGCCACCATCAAAGGCACAGGCTACGAGCAGTACTTC	CATIKGTGYEQYF
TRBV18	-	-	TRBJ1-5	TGTGCCAGCTCACCTTTTCCAGGGAAAAGCAATCAGCCCCAGCATTTT	CASSPFPGKSNQPQHF
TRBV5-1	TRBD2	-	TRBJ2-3	TGCGCCAGCAGCTTACCGGGACTAGAATTGTCAGATACGCAGTATTTT	CASSLPGLELSDTQYF
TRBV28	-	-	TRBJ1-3	TGTGCCAGCAGTTTATATCGGAGGGGAAACACCATATATTTT	CASSLYRRGNTIYF
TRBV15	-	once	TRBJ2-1	TGTGCCACCAGCAATCCGACGGGAGCTTCCTACAATGAGCAGTTCTTC	CATSNPTGASYNEQFF
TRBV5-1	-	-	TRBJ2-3	TGCGCCAGCAGTCCCCAGTGGGAGTACACGAGCACAGATACGCAGTATTTT	CASSPQWEYTSTDTQYF
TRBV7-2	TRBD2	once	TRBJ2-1	TGTGCCAGCAGCTTGGGGAGACTAGCGATCAATGAGCAGTTCTTC	CASSLGRLAINEQFF
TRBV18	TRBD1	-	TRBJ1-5	TGTGCCAGCTCACTCACAGGGGGAGATCAGCCCCAGCATTTT	CASSLTGGDQPQHF
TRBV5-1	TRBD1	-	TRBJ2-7	TGCGCCAGCAGCTTGGCCCCGGGACAGGGCTACGAGCAGTACTTC	CASSLAPGQGYEQYF
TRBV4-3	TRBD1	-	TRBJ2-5	TGCGCCAGCAGCCTTGGACAGGGGTTGGGAGAGACCCAGTACTTC	CASSLGQGLGETQYF
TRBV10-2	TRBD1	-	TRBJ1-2	TGCGCCAGCAGCATCAGGGGGCAGGACTATGGCTACACCTTC	CASSIRGQDYGYTF
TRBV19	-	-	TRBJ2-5	TGTGCCAGTAGTTTGGGGGCCCGGGAGACCCAGTACTTC	CASSLGARETQYF
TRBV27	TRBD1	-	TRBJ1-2	TGTGCCAGCAGTTTAACAGGGGGGGACTATGGCTACACCTTC	CASSLTGGDYGYTF
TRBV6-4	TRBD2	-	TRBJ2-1	TGTGCCAGCAGTGACCAACGGGGGGGTGAGCAGTTCTTC	CASSDQRGGEQFF
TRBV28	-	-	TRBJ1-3	TGTGCCAGCAGTTTATGGACGAGCAGGGCTGGAAACACCATATATTTT	CASSLWTSRAGNTIYF
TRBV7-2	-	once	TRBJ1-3	TGTGCCAGCAGCTTAGCGCCCGGGAAAAACACCATATATTTT	CASSLAPGKNTIYF
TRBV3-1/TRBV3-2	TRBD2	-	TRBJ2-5	TGTGCCAGCAGCCAAGATCACCTAGCGGGGATGGACCAAGAGACTCAGTACTTC	CASSQDHLAGMDQETQYF
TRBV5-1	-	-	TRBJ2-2	TGCGCCAGCAGCGCTAAGACAGCGAACACCGGGGAGCTGTTTTTT	CASSAKTANTGELFF
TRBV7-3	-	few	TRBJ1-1	TGTGCCAGCAGCCAGACCGGGGTGAACACTGAAGCTTTCTTT	CASSQTGVNTEAFF
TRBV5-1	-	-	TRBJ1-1	TGCGCCAGCAGCTTGGTAGGCCCCGAGGGAGGGACTGAAGCTTTCTTT	CASSLVGPEGGTEAFF
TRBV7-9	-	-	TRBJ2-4	TGTGCCAGCAGCTTAGCGACAGTTGGTGACATTCAGTACTTC	CASSLATVGDIQYF
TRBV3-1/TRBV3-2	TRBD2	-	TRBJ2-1	TGTGCCAGCAGCCCCCAAAAACTAGCGGGGTACAATGAGCAGTTCTTC	CASSPQKLAGYNEQFF
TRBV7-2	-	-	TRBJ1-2	TGTGCCAGCAGCTTACCCGCACAGGGCAGTGGCTACACCTTC	CASSLPAQGSGYTF
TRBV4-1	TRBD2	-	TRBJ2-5	TGCGCCAGCAGCCAAGAAGGTAGCGGGAGGAGTAGAAGAATCTTGGGGGAAGAGACCCAGTACTTC	CASSQEGSGRSRRILGEETQYF
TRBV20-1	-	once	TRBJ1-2	TGCGGTTTAACCGGTAGCTATGGCTACACCTTC	CGLTGSYGYTF
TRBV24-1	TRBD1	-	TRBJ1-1	TGTGCCACCAGTGATTCGAGGGGGCAGAATGAAGCTTTCTTT	CATSDSRGQNEAFF
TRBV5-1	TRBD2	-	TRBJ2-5	TGCGCCAGCAGCTTGGCCGGGACTAGCGGGGGAGGTCAAGAGACCCAGTACTTC	CASSLAGTSGGGQETQYF
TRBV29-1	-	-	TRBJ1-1	TGCAGCGTTACTCCGAACACTGAAGCTTTCTTT	CSVTPNTEAFF
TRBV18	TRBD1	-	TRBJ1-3	TGTGCCAGCTCAGCACCCCCGGGACAGCCCTCTGGAAACACCATATATTTT	CASSAPPGQPSGNTIYF
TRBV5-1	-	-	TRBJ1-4	TGCGCCAGCAGCTTGGGAGGGGGAACTAATGAAAAACTGTTTTTT	CASSLGGGTNEKLFF
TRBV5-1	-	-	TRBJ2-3	TGCGCCAGCAGCTTGGAGGACAACACAGATACGCAGTATTTT	CASSLEDNTDTQYF
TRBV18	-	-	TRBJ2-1	TGTGCCAGCTCACCAGGCCAGGGTTCTCACAATGAGCAGTTCTTC	CASSPGQGSHNEQFF
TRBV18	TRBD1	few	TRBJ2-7	TGTGCCAGCTCACCACCGATCCGGACAGGGACCTACGAGCAGTACTTC	CASSPPIRTGTYEQYF
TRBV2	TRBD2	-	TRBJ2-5	TGTGCCAGCAGTGAGCTTAGCGGGGGGTGGGAGACCCAGTACTTC	CASSELSGGWETQYF
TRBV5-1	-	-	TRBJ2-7	TGCGCCAGCAGCTTGGCCGGGAGCTCCTACGAGCAGTACTTC	CASSLAGSSYEQYF
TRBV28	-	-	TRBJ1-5	TGTGCCAGCAGTTTAGGGGGCAGCGGCAATCAGCCCCAGCATTTT	CASSLGGSGNQPQHF
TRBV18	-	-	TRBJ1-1	TGTGCCAGCTCACCGGGCTCAGGGTTCGGCACTGAAGCTTTCTTT	CASSPGSGFGTEAFF
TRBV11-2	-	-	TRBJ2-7	TGTGCCAGCAGCCGGGACTTCTACGAGCAGTACTTC	CASSRDFYEQYF
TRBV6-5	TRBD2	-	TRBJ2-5	TGTGCCAGCAGTTACCGAAGCGGGAAGGAGACCCAGTACTTC	CASSYRSGKETQYF
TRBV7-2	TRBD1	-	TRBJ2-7	TGTGCCAGCAGCTGGGAAGGGACAGGGGGCGCAGGAGGGCAGTACTTC	CASSWEGTGGAGGQYF
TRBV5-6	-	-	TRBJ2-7	TGTGCCAGCAGCTTTGTTGGGAGTGGTTACGAGCAGTACTTC	CASSFVGSGYEQYF
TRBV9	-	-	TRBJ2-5	TGTGCCAGCAGCGTAGACCGGGACTCCGTTACAGAGACCCAGTACTTC	CASSVDRDSVTETQYF
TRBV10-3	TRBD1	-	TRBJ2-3	TGTGCCATCGGACAGGGGGAGAGCACAGATACGCAGTATTTT	CAIGQGESTDTQYF
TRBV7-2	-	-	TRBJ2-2	TGTGCCAGCAGCTTAATCGGATGGGGCGCCGGGGAGCTGTTTTTT	CASSLIGWGAGELFF
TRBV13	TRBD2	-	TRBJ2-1	TGTGCCAGCAGCTTAGCCGGGGGGACTAGCGGGAGCATCAATGAGCAGTTCTTC	CASSLAGGTSGSINEQFF
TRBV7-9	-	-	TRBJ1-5	TGTGCCAGCAGCTTCCCAGGGGTCCAGCCCCAGCATTTT	CASSFPGVQPQHF
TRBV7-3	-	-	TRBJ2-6	TGTGCCAGCAGCCCCAGTCTGGCTGGGGCCAACGTCCTGACTTTC	CASSPSLAGANVLTF
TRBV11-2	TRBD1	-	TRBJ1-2	TGTGCCAGCAGCTTAGATCGAGGGGGCCTCTATGGCTACACCTTC	CASSLDRGGLYGYTF
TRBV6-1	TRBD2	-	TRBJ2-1	TGTGCCAGCAGGGAATTAGCGGGAGTAGGTTCCAATGAGCAGTTCTTC	CASRELAGVGSNEQFF
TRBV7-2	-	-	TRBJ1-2	TGTGCCAGCAGCTTAGGGGTCAGGGGATTGAGTGGCTACACCTTC	CASSLGVRGLSGYTF
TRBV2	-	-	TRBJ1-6	TGTGCCAGCAGTGAAGTATATCAGAGGAATTCACCCCTCCACTTT	CASSEVYQRNSPLHF
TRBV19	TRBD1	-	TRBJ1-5	TGTGCCAGTAGGTTACAGGGGGCCAATCAGCCCCAGCATTTT	CASRLQGANQPQHF
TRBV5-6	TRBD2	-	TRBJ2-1	TGTGCCAGCAGCTTGGCCCTCCTAGCGGGGGGATACAATGAGCAGTTCTTC	CASSLALLAGGYNEQFF
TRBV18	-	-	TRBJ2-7	TGTGCCAGCTCACAATCAGGGATAACCAACGAGCAGTACTTC	CASSQSGITNEQYF